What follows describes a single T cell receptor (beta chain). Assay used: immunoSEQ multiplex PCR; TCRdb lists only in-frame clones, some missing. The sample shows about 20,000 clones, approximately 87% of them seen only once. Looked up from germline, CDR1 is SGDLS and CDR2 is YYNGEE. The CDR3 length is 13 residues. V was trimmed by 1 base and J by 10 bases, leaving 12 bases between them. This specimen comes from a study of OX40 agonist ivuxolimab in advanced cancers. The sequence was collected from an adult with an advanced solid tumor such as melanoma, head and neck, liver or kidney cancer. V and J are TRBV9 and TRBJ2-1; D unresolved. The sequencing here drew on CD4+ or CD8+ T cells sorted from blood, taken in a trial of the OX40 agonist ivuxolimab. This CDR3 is CASSVRPFREQFF. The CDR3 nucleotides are TGTGCCAGCAGCGTAAGACCTTTTCGGGAGCAGTTCTTC.